Below are 21 T cell receptor beta chains sequenced from a single sample in a study of blood T cell repertoires in COVID-19. Generated by immunoSEQ multiplex PCR, the TCRdb table keeps only in-frame clones and is missing some. Here the sample spans over 40,000 clones, over 80% being singletons. The material sequenced was peripheral blood. The receptors originated from a middle-aged man with acute or convalescent COVID-19.

The rearrangement uses TRBV6-5 and TRBJ2-2; TRBD2 matches 8 bases. CDR1 is MNHEY and CDR2 is SVGAGI in the germline V gene. This CDR3 is 14 amino acids long. With 8 bases clipped from V and 8 bases from J, the junction kept 10 bases outside the gene matches. The CDR3 loop is CASLLGLEGGELFF. For the CDR3, the DNA is TGTGCCAGCCTCTTGGGACTAGAAGGAGGGGAGCTGTTTTTT.

This clone appeared a single time. The chain carries TRBV9 and TRBJ2-2; weak D call: TRBD2 (5 bases). This CDR3 has 14 residues. The germline CDR1 and CDR2 sequences are SGDLS and YYNGEE. V gave up 0 bases and J gave up 5 bases, with 8 bases separating them. The chain's CDR3 is CASSVGTGTGELFF. The CDR3 DNA reads TGTGCCAGCAGCGTAGGGACGGGAACCGGGGAGCTGTTTTTT.

This chain uses TRBV4-2 with TRBJ2-7, with a weak D call TRBD2 (5 bases). Germline loops: CDR1 LGHNA, CDR2 YNFKEQ. This CDR3 has 15 amino acids. Trimming removed 0 bases at V and 2 bases at J, with 11 bases between. The CDR3 DNA reads TGTGCCAGCAGCCAAGACTCTTCTAGCACCTACGAGCAGTACGTC. It codes for CASSQDSSSTYEQYV.

This chain links TRBV19 with TRBJ2-7, with 11 bases identical to TRBD1. Per germline, CDR1 LNHDA and CDR2 SQIVND (reference sequence). The CDR3 spans 14 residues. V was clipped by 5 bases and J by 5 bases; unmatched bases: 5. DNA of the CDR3: TGTGCCAGTAGTCGGACAGGGGGCATGAACGAGCAGTACTTC. Translation gives CASSRTGGMNEQYF.

Here the CDR3 reads CASSSHRGPGALSYNSPLHF. Here the CDR3 DNA reads TGTGCCAGCAGTAGCCACAGGGGACCGGGGGCCCTCTCCTATAATTCACCCCTCCACTTT. This rearrangement joins TRBV27 to TRBJ1-6; 7 nucleotides line up with TRBD1. The J segment lost 0 bases and the V segment lost 5 bases, leaving 16 bases of the junction unmatched. This CDR3 is built from 20 residues. Germline loops: CDR1 MNHEY, CDR2 SMNVEV (reference sequence).

The chain employs TRBV6-5 and TRBJ2-7, with D perhaps matching TRBD1 (5 bases). From germline, CDR1 is MNHEY and CDR2 SVGAGI. This CDR3 contains 13 residues. V was pared by 4 bases and J by 7 bases, with 14 bases between. CDR3 DNA sequence: TGTGCCAGCAGTTTCTCCCAGGGTGGGGAGCAGTACGTC. Protein product: CASSFSQGGEQYV.

The chain links TRBV7-2 to TRBJ2-2, with D possibly matching TRBD1 (5 bases). Trimming removed 3 bases at V and 4 bases at J, with 9 bases between. CDR1 and CDR2 (germline): SGHTA, FQGNSA. The length of the CDR3 is 14 residues. CDR3 nucleotide sequence: TGTGCCAGCAGCTTTCAGGGCGGCACCGGGGAGCTGTTTTTT. Amino acid sequence: CASSFQGGTGELFF. Looking up the rest from reference TRBV7-2 and TRBJ2-2 gives the full variable domain: GAGVSQSPSNKVTEKGKDVELRCDPISGHTALYWYRQSLGQGLEFLIYFQGNSAPDKSGLPSDRFSAERTGGSVSTLTIQRTQQEDSAVYLCASSFQGGTGELFFGEGSRLTVL.

The rearrangement uses TRBV6-5 and TRBJ2-7, with 8 nucleotides matching TRBD2. In germline, CDR1 is MNHEY, CDR2 SVGAGI. V was pared by 5 bases and J by 3 bases, with 9 bases of the junction left unmatched. This CDR3 is built from 15 residues. This CDR3 is CASSTTAGAGYEQYF. In DNA, the CDR3 is TGTGCCAGCAGTACCACAGCGGGGGCAGGCTACGAGCAGTACTTC.

The chain uses TRBV6-2 or TRBV6-3 and TRBJ1-6; tentatively, D is TRBD1 (6 bases). CDR1 and CDR2 from the germline V gene are MNHEY and SVGEGT. CDR3 length equals 16 residues. Trimming stripped 5 bases from V and 9 bases from J, with 20 bases between. For the CDR3, the DNA is TGTGCCAGCAGTAATAACAGGGAAGGATCTCCTTCACCCCTCCACTTT. Protein: CASSNNREGSPSPLHF.

The chain joins TRBV5-6 to TRBJ2-3; the D gene is possibly TRBD2 (6 bases). V was trimmed by 0 bases and J by 11 bases, leaving 22 bases between them. The CDR3 has 16 amino acids. CDR1 SGHDT and CDR2 YYEEEE come from the germline V gene. The CDR3 spells CASSLAAGVQTGGQYF. DNA of the CDR3: TGTGCCAGCAGCTTGGCAGCGGGTGTTCAAACCGGGGGGCAGTATTTT. Drawing the rest from reference TRBV5-6 and TRBJ2-3, the complete variable domain is DAGVTQSPTHLIKTRGQQVTLRCSPKSGHDTVSWYQQALGQGPQFIFQYYEEEERQRGNFPDRFSGHQFPNYSSELNVNALLLGDSALYLCASSLAAGVQTGGQYFGPGTRLTVL.

The chain combines TRBV7-9 with TRBJ1-6; weak D call: TRBD1 (5 bases). Per germline, CDR1 SEHNR and CDR2 FQNEAQ (reference sequence). V lost 0 bases to trimming and J lost 11 bases, with 11 bases between them. The CDR3 length is 14 residues. This CDR3 is CASSLAGWGAPLHF. The CDR3 region has the DNA TGTGCCAGCAGCTTAGCGGGATGGGGGGCACCCCTCCACTTT. The variable domain in full, completed from reference TRBV7-9 and TRBJ1-6, reads DTGVSQNPRHKITKRGQNVTFRCDPISEHNRLYWYRQTLGQGPEFLTYFQNEAQLEKSRLLSDRFSAERPKGSFSTLEIQRTEQGDSAMYLCASSLAGWGAPLHFGNGTRLTVT.

This clone was observed once. This chain joins TRBV6-6 and TRBJ1-3; possible D gene TRBD1, 6 bases. The CDR3 spans 15 residues. The V gene's germline CDR1 is MNHNY and CDR2 SVGAGI (reference sequence). Trimming pared 2 bases from V and 0 bases from J, leaving 8 bases between. The CDR3 coding sequence is TGTGCCAGCAGTTACGCGGGGGCCTCTGGAAACACCATATATTTT. Translated, it gives CASSYAGASGNTIYF.

DNA for the CDR3: TGTGCCAGCAGCCAAGATCTGGGCGGGAGTTACGAGCAGTACTTC. This sequence encodes CASSQDLGGSYEQYF. The chain recombines TRBV4-2 with TRBJ2-7; 7 bases are shared with TRBD2. Germline V gene sequence: CDR1 LGHNA, CDR2 YNFKEQ. The CDR3 loop spans 15 amino acids. The J segment lost 4 bases and the V segment lost 0 bases, leaving 6 bases of the junction unmatched.

The rearrangement joins TRBV7-8 to TRBJ1-2; a weak D match, TRBD1 (6 bases). CDR3 length: 12 amino acids. The germline V and J ends were trimmed by 4 bases and 12 bases, with 15 bases remaining between them. In germline, CDR1 is SGHVS, CDR2 FQNEAQ. The CDR3, as DNA: TGTGCCAGCAGCTGGGGAAACAGGGACCACACCTTC. Amino acids: CASSWGNRDHTF.

The genes are TRBV2 and TRBJ2-1, with TRBD1 identical over 8 bases. Unmatched junction bases numbered 11, after V lost 4 bases and J lost 15 bases. There are 13 residues in the CDR3. Germline CDR1 SNHLY, CDR2 FYNNEI. The CDR3 bases are TGTGCCAGCAGTGGAGGACAGGGATCGGTCCTGTTCTTC. Translating gives CASSGGQGSVLFF.

There are a few counts of this clone. The V and J genes are TRBV24-1 and TRBJ2-3; TRBD2 agrees at 12 bases. Germline CDR1 and CDR2: KGHDR and SFDVKD. With V trimmed by 4 bases and J by 2 bases, 15 bases remained unmatched. The CDR3 loop spans 20 amino acids. The CDR3 nucleotides read TGTGCCACCAGTGAAAGCGGACTAGCGGGGACCTCCTCAATCACAGATACGCAGTATTTT. This gives the protein CATSESGLAGTSSITDTQYF.

The chain uses TRBV5-4 and TRBJ1-2; 7 bases match TRBD1. V was clipped by 2 bases and J by 5 bases; unmatched bases: 3. This CDR3 is 13 amino acids long. The germline V gene encodes CDR1 SGHNT and CDR2 YYREEE (reference sequence). The CDR3 nucleotides read TGTGCCAGCAGCTTTGAGGGACAGTATGGCTACACCTTC. This sequence encodes CASSFEGQYGYTF.

The J gene is TRBJ2-1, the V gene TRBV14; 8 nucleotides match TRBD1. The CDR3 totals 17 residues. The trim removed 8 bases at V and 0 bases at J, leaving 12 bases unmatched. Germline assignment: CDR1 SGHDN and CDR2 FVKESK. DNA of the CDR3: TGTGCCAGCCCTGACCGATCGGACAGGGCCTCCTACAATGAGCAGTTCTTC. This encodes CASPDRSDRASYNEQFF.

The CDR3 DNA is TGTGCCAGCAGCGTAGCTCGAGGCAGCGATACGCAGTATTTT. Its translation: CASSVARGSDTQYF. The chain carries TRBV9 and TRBJ2-3; D is uncertain. CDR1 is SGDLS, CDR2 YYNGEE, per germline. The V gene lost 0 bases and the J gene lost 6 bases, with 11 bases spanning the gap. This CDR3 contains 14 residues.

V and J are TRBV5-1 and TRBJ1-5, with D unresolved. Trimming shortened V by 4 bases and J by 0 bases, and 11 bases separated the two germline ends. Germline V lookup: CDR1 SGHRS, CDR2 YFSETQ. There are 15 residues in the CDR3. In DNA, the CDR3 is TGCGCCAGCAGCCTCGCCGGGAATAGCAATCAGCCCCAGCATTTT. Its translation: CASSLAGNSNQPQHF.

J is TRBJ2-1 and V is TRBV9; D is unclear. CDR3 length: 12 amino acids. CDR1 and CDR2 (germline): SGDLS, YYNGEE. Trimming pared 5 bases from V and 8 bases from J, leaving 11 bases between. DNA of the CDR3: TGTGCCAGCAGTCTTAGCTCCCATGAGCAGTTCTTC. The encoded protein is CASSLSSHEQFF.